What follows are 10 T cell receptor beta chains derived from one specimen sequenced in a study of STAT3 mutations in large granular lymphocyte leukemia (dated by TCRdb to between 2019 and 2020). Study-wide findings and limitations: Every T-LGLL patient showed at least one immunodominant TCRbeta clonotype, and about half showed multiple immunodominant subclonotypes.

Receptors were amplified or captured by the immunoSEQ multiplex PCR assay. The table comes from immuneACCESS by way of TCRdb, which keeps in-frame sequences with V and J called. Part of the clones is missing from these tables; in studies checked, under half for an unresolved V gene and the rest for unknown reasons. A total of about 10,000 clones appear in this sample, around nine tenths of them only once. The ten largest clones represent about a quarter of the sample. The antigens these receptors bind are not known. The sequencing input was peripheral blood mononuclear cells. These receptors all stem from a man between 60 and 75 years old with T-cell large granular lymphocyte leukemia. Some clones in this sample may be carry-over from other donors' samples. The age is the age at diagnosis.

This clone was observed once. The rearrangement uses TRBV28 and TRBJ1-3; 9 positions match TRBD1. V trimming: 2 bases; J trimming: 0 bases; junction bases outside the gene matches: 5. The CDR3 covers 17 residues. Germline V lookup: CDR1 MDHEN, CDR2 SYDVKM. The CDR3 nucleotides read TGTGCCAGCAGTTTAGTGACAGGGGGTCCCTCTGGAAACACCATATATTTT. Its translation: CASSLVTGGPSGNTIYF.

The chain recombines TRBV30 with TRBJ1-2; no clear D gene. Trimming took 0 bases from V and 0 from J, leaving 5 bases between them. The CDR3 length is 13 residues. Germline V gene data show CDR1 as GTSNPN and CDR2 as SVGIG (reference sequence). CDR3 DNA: TGTGCCTGGAGTGTGGAAGCTAACTATGGCTACACCTTC. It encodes CAWSVEANYGYTF.

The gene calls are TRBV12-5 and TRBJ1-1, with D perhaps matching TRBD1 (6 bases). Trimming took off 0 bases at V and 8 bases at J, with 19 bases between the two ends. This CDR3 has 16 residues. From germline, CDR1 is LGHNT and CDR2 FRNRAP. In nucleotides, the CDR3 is TGTGCTAGTGGTTTGGTACCCCCAGGGGTCGGGGGAGAAGCTTTCTTT. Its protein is CASGLVPPGVGGEAFF.

The CDR3 DNA reads TGCGCCAGCAGTCCCGGGACCCCTAGGACAGATACGCAGTATTTT. Translated: CASSPGTPRTDTQYF. This chain links TRBV5-1 with TRBJ2-3, with D perhaps assigned TRBD1 or TRBD2 (5 bases each). Between the trimmed V and J ends, which lost 5 bases and 3 bases, there was a span of 16 bases. CDR1 and CDR2 (germline): SGHRS, YFSETQ. This CDR3 spans 15 amino acids. The full variable domain, in which reference TRBV5-1 and TRBJ2-3 provide the parts outside the CDR3, is KAGVTQTPRYLIKTRGQQVTLSCSPISGHRSVSWYQQTPGQGLQFLFEYFSETQRNKGNFPGRFSGRQFSNSRSEMNVSTLELGDSALYLCASSPGTPRTDTQYFGPGTRLTVL.

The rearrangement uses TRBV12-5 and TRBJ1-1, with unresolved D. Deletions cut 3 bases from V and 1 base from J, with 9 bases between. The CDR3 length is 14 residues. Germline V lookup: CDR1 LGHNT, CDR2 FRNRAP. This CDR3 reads CASGLGVGNTEAFF. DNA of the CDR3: TGTGCTAGTGGTTTAGGTGTGGGGAACACTGAAGCTTTCTTT.

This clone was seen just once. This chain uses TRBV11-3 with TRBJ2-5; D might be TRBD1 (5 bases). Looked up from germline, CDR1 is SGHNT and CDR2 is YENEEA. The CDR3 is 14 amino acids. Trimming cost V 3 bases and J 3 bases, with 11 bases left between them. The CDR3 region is CASSLGRVEETQYF. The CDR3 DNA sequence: TGTGCCAGCAGCTTGGGCAGGGTCGAAGAGACCCAGTACTTC.

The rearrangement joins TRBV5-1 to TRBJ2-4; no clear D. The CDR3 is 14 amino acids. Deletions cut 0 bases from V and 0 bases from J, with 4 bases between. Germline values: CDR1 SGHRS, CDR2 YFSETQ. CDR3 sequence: CASSLELAKNIQYF. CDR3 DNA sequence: TGCGCCAGCAGCTTGGAACTAGCCAAAAACATTCAGTACTTC.

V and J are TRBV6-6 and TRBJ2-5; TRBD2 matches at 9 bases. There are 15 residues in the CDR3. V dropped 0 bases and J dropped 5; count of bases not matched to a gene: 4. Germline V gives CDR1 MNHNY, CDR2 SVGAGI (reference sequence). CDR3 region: CASSYSRGGRETQYF. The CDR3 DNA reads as TGTGCCAGCAGTTACTCGCGGGGGGGTAGGGAGACCCAGTACTTC.

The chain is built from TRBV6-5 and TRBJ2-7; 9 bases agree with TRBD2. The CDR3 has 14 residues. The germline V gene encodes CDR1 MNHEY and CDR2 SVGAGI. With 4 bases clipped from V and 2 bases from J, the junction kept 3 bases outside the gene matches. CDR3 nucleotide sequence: TGTGCCAGCAGTTCTTCTAGCGGGACCTACGAGCAGTACTTC. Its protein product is CASSSSSGTYEQYF.

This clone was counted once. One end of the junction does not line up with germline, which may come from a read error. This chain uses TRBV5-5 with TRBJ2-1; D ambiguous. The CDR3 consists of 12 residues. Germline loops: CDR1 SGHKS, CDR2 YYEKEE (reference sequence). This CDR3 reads CASSLSYDEQFF. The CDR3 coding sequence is TGTGCCAGCAGCTTATCCTACGATGAGCAGTTCTTC. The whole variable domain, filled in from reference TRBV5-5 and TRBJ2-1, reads DAGVTQSPTHLIKTRGQQVTLRCSPISGHKSVSWYQQVLGQGPQFIFQYYEKEERGRGNFPDRFSARQFPNYSSELNVNALLLGDSALYLCASSLSYDEQFFGPGTRLTVL.